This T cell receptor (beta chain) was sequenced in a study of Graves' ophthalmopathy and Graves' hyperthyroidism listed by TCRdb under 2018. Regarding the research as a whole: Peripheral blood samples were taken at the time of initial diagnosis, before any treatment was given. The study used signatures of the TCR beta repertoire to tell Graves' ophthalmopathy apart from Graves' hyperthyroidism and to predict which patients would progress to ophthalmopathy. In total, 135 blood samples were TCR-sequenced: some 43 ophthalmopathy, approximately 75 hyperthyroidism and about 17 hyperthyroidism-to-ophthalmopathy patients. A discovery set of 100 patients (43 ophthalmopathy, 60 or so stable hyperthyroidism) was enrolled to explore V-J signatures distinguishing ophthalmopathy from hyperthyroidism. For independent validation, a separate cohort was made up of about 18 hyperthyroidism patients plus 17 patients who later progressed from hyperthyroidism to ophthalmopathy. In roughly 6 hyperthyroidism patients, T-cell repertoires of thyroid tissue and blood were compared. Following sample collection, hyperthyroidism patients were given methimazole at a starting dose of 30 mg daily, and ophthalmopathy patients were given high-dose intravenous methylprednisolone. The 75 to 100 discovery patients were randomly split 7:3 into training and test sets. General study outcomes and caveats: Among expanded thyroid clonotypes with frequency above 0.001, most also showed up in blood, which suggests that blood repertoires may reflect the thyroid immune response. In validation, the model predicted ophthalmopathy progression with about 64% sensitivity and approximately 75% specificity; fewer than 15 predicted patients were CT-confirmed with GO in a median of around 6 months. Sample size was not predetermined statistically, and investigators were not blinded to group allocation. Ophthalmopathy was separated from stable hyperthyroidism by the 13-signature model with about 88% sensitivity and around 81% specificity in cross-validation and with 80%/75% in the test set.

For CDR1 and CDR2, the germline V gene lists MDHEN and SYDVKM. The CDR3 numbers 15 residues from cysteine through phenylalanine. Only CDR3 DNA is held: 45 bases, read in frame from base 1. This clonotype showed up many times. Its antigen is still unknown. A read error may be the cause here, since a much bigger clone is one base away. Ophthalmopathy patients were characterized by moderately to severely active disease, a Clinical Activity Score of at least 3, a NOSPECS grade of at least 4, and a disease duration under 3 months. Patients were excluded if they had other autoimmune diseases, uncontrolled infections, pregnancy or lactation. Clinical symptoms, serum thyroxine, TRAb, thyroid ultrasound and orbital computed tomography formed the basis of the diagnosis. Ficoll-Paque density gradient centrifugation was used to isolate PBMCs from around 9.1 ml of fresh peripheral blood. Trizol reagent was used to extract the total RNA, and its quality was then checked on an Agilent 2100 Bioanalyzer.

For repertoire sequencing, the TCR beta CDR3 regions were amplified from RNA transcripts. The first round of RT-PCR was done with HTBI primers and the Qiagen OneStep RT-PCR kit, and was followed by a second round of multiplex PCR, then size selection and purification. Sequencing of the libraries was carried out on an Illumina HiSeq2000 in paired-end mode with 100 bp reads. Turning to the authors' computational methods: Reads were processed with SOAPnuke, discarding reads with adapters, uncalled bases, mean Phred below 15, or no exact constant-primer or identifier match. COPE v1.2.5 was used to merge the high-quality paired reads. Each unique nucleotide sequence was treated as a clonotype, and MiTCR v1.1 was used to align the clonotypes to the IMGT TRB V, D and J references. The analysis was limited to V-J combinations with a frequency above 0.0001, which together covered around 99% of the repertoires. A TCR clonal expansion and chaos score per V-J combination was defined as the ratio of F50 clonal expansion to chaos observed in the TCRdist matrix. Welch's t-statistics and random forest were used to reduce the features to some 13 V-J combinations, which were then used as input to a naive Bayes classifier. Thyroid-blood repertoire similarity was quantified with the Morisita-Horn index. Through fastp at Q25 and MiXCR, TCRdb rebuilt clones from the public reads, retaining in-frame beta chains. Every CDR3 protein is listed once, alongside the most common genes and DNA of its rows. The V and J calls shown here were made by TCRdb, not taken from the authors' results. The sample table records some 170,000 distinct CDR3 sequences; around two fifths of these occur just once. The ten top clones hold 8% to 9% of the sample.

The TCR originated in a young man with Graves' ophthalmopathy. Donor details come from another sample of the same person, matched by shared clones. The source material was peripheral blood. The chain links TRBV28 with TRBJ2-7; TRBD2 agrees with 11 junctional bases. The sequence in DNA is TGTGCCCGCAGTGCGGGACTAGCGGAAACGTACGAGCAGTACTTC. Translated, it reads CARSAGLAETYEQYF.